Included here is one T cell receptor (beta chain) sequence, with context. Sequencing was performed with immunoSEQ multiplex PCR; in TCRdb, only in-frame clones are kept and a portion is missing. Of tens of thousands of clones in the sample, roughly 94% were seen once. This sample stems from a study of T cell changes during pregnancy in multiple sclerosis. CDR1 and CDR2 (germline): LGHNA, YSLEER. V lost 3 bases to trimming and J lost 6 bases; unmatched junction nucleotides: 5. There are 14 residues in the CDR3. The source was CD8+ T cells from peripheral blood mononuclear cells, collected after pregnancy. This clonotype originated in a female donor with multiple sclerosis, enrolled in a pregnancy study. The chain links TRBV4-3 to TRBJ2-7; TRBD1 agrees at 10 bases. The CDR3 region has the DNA TGCGCCAGCAGCCAGGAGGGACAGGGGAGCGAGCAGTACTTC. This codes for CASSQEGQGSEQYF.